The source of this TCR beta chain is a study of blood T cell repertoires in COVID-19. For the study at large: Sample material is recorded as cDNA or gDNA derived from T cells, B-cell-depleted T cells, or PBMCs.

In the source study's methods: It was from reference gene primer amplification that nucleated cell counts were estimated. Data came from immunoSEQ multiplex PCR; TCRdb stores just in-frame clones and leaves some out. V, J and clone size reflect that table, while D and trimming were determined from the DNA. This sample has roughly 260,000 clones, with 70% to 90% found just once. The ends were cut back, 5 bases at V and 0 bases at J, with 11 bases in the middle. This CDR3 has 15 residues. The germline V gene encodes CDR1 MDHEN and CDR2 SYDVKM. The sequenced material came from peripheral blood. The clonotype originates from a woman aged 40 to 50 who had recovered from COVID-19. The chain has TRBV28 and TRBJ1-5; the D gene is possibly TRBD1 (6 bases). The CDR3 here is CASSPTGNSNQPQHF. The CDR3 DNA sequence: TGTGCCAGCAGTCCAACAGGGAATAGCAATCAGCCCCAGCATTTT. Full variable domain (outside the CDR3, taken from reference TRBV28 and TRBJ1-5): DVKVTQSSRYLVKRTGEKVFLECVQDMDHENMFWYRQDPGLGLRLIYFSYDVKMKEKGDIPEGYSVSREKKERFSLILESASTNQTSMYLCASSPTGNSNQPQHFGDGTRLSIL.